This is a list of T cell receptor beta chains from one sample in a study of blood T cell repertoires in COVID-19. Measured with immunoSEQ multiplex PCR; TCRdb has only the in-frame clones, and not every one. The data show some 43,000 clones, roughly 87% seen once. Sequenced sample: peripheral blood. These receptors were taken from a woman aged 55-69 years with acute or convalescent COVID-19. Each CDR3 is given with its conserved first and last residue. The D gene is left open where the match is weak. Clone sizes are given selectively: once, few, many, or a class where the clone is expanded.

abundance: -; j_gene: TRBJ2-7; d_gene: -; v_gene: TRBV7-9; CDR3nt: TGTGCCAGCAGCTTAGGGACTAACGAGCAGTACTTC; CDR3aa: CASSLGTNEQYF
abundance: -; j_gene: TRBJ2-7; d_gene: TRBD1; v_gene: TRBV5-8; CDR3nt: TGTGCCACCAAAGAGCGGACAGGGGCCTACGAGCAGTACTTC; CDR3aa: CATKERTGAYEQYF
abundance: -; j_gene: TRBJ2-3; d_gene: TRBD2; v_gene: TRBV3-1/TRBV3-2; CDR3nt: TGTGCCAGCAGCCTCCTCCCGAGGGGCCTAGCGGCCCGCACAGATACGCAGTATTTT; CDR3aa: CASSLLPRGLAARTDTQYF
abundance: -; j_gene: TRBJ2-3; d_gene: -; v_gene: TRBV11-2; CDR3nt: TGTGCCAGCAGCTTTGCGGCCTCCACAGATACGCAGTATTTT; CDR3aa: CASSFAASTDTQYF
abundance: -; j_gene: TRBJ1-1; d_gene: -; v_gene: TRBV3-1/TRBV3-2; CDR3nt: TGTGCCAGCAGCGCTCCAAACCGGGTTGGGACTGAAGCTTTCTTT; CDR3aa: CASSAPNRVGTEAFF
abundance: -; j_gene: TRBJ1-1; d_gene: TRBD1; v_gene: TRBV27; CDR3nt: TGTGCCAGCAGCTCCCGGGACAGGGAAGCTTTCTTT; CDR3aa: CASSSRDREAFF
abundance: -; j_gene: TRBJ2-7; d_gene: TRBD1; v_gene: TRBV7-2; CDR3nt: TGTGCCAGCAGCTTATGGGACAGGGATAACGAGCAGTACTTC; CDR3aa: CASSLWDRDNEQYF
abundance: few; j_gene: TRBJ1-5; d_gene: TRBD1; v_gene: TRBV6-2/TRBV6-3; CDR3nt: TGTGCCAGCAGCAGGGGGGGGCATAGCAATCAGCCCCAGCATTTT; CDR3aa: CASSRGGHSNQPQHF
abundance: -; j_gene: TRBJ1-1; d_gene: TRBD1; v_gene: TRBV3-1/TRBV3-2; CDR3nt: TGTGCCAGCAGCCAACCGGACAGGTGGAATGAAGCTTTCTTT; CDR3aa: CASSQPDRWNEAFF
abundance: -; j_gene: TRBJ2-7; d_gene: -; v_gene: TRBV29-1; CDR3nt: TGCAGCGTTGGCGACAACTACGAGCAGTACTTC; CDR3aa: CSVGDNYEQYF
abundance: -; j_gene: TRBJ2-1; d_gene: -; v_gene: TRBV6-4; CDR3nt: TGTGCCAGCAGTGACGAGGGAGGCAATGAGCAGTTCTTC; CDR3aa: CASSDEGGNEQFF
abundance: -; j_gene: TRBJ1-5; d_gene: -; v_gene: TRBV29-1; CDR3nt: TGCAGCGTTGCTCCTAATACGTATACGCCCCAGCATTTT; CDR3aa: CSVAPNTYTPQHF
abundance: -; j_gene: TRBJ1-5; d_gene: TRBD1; v_gene: TRBV7-9; CDR3nt: TGTGCCAGCAGCTCGCCGGGACAGGGGATGGGCAATCAGCCCCAGCATTTT; CDR3aa: CASSSPGQGMGNQPQHF
abundance: -; j_gene: TRBJ2-1; d_gene: TRBD1; v_gene: TRBV6-6; CDR3nt: TGTGCCAGCAGTTCCACAGGGGGTGATGAGCAGTTCTTC; CDR3aa: CASSSTGGDEQFF